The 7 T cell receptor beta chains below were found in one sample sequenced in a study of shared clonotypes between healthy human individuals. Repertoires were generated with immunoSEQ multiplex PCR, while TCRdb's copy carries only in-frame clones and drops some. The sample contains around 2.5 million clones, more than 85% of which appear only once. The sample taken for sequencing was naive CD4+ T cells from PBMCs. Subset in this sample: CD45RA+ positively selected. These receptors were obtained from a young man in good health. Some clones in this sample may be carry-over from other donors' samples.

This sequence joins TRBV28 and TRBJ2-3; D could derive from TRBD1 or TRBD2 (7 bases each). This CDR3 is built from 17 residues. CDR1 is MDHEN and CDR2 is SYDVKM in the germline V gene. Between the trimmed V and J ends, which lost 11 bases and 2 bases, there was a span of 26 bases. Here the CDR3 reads CAARGLRAGESTDTQYF. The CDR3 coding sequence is TGTGCCGCAAGGGGGCTTCGCGCGGGAGAGTCCACAGATACGCAGTATTTT.

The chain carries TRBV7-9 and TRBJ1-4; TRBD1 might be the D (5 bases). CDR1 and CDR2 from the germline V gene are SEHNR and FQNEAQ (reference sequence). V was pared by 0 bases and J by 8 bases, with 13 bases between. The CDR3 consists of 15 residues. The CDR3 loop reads CASSLAKGTGEKLFF. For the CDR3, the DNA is TGTGCCAGCAGCTTAGCAAAAGGGACTGGGGAAAAACTGTTTTTT.

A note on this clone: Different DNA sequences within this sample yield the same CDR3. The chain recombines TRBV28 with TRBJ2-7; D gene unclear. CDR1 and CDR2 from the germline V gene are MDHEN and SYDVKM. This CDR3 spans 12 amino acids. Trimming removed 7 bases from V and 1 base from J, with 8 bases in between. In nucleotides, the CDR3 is TGTGCCAGCACCAGGAGATCCTACGAGCAGTACTTC. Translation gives CASTRRSYEQYF.

The DNA for the CDR3 is TGTGCCAGCAGCGTTGCGGGACAGGAAGCCTCTTTCAAGTACTTC. Translation gives CASSVAGQEASFKYF. The rearrangement joins TRBV9 to TRBJ2-7; TRBD1 aligns across 8 bases. With 2 bases clipped from V and 11 bases from J, the junction kept 15 bases outside the gene matches. There are 15 residues in the CDR3. Per the germline V gene, CDR1 is SGDLS and CDR2 is YYNGEE.

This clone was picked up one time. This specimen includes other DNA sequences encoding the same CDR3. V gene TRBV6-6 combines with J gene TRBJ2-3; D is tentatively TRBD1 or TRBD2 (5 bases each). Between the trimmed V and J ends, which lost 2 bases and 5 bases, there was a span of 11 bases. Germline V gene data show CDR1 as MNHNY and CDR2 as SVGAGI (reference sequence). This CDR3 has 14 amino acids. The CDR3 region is CASSYGGVEDTQYF. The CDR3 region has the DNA TGTGCCAGCAGTTACGGGGGAGTCGAAGATACGCAGTATTTT.

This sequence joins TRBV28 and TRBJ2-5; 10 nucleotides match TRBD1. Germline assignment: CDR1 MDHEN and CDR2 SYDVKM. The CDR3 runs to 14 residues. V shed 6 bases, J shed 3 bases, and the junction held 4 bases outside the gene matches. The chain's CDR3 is CASRMTGGEETQYF. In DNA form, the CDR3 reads TGTGCCAGCAGGATGACAGGGGGCGAAGAGACCCAGTACTTC.

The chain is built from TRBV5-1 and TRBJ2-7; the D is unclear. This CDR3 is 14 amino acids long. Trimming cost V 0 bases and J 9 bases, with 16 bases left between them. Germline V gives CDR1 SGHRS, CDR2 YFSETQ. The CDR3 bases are TGCGCCAGCAGCTTGGTTTCGTGGCAGGTGGGGCAGTACTTC. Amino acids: CASSLVSWQVGQYF.